Listed here are 9 T cell receptor beta chains from one sample, sequenced in a study of T cells expressing NK-cell markers. After re-calling the 5' RACE reads, TCRdb lists one entry per CDR3 protein, DNA absent. The sample includes some 500,000 distinct CDR3 sequences. Sequencing was done on a sample of blood T cells: a sorted CD56 or NKG2C T cell subset, CD4+ or CD8+ T cells, or bulk PBMC T cells (not recorded which). The receptors originated from a woman aged 50 to 60 in good health.

The chain uses TRBV11-3 and TRBJ2-2; TCRdb picks TRBD2, but there is no DNA to check that call. This CDR3 comprises 17 residues. Per germline, CDR1 SGHNT and CDR2 YENEEA. CDR3 region: CASSLNPGLAGAGELFF.

This sequence joins TRBV2 and TRBJ2-3; as DNA is missing, the TRBD2 call by TCRdb cannot be tested. This CDR3 is 12 amino acids long. Germline assignment: CDR1 SNHLY and CDR2 FYNNEI. CDR3 region: CASRTSGREQYF.

This rearrangement joins TRBV10-1 to TRBJ2-3; lacking DNA, the TRBD2 call made by TCRdb goes unchecked. The CDR3 runs 16 residues. Germline V gene lookup returns CDR1 WNHNN and CDR2 SYGVQD (reference sequence). CDR3 residues: CASSRGTSFSTDTQYF.

V and J are TRBV11-2 and TRBJ2-2. Germline values: CDR1 SGHAT, CDR2 FQNNGV. The CDR3 runs to 15 residues. CDR3 protein: CASSFSLVHTGELFF.

The chain links TRBV29-1 to TRBJ1-1; without DNA, the TCRdb call of TRBD1 cannot be checked. Looked up from germline, CDR1 is SQVTM and CDR2 is ANQGSEA. This CDR3 region has 14 residues. CDR3 amino acids: CSIRTGGLHTEAFF.

The gene calls are TRBV20-1 and TRBJ2-7; the TCRdb D gene call, TRBD2, has no DNA to confirm it. Germline V gives CDR1 DFQATT, CDR2 SNEGSKA (reference sequence). CDR3 length: 15 residues. The chain's CDR3 is CSASRRGSQSYEQYF.

This sequence joins TRBV7-9 and TRBJ2-1. In germline, CDR1 is SEHNR, CDR2 FQNEAQ (reference sequence). The CDR3 runs 13 residues. Here the CDR3 reads CASSFVVYNEQFF.

The chain has TRBV9 and TRBJ1-1. This CDR3 comprises 14 residues. Germline V gene lookup returns CDR1 SGDLS and CDR2 YYNGEE. CDR3 amino acids: CASSVDLTSAEAFF.

V is TRBV20-1 and J is TRBJ2-5; the D call of TRBD2 rests on TCRdb alone, since no DNA is present to check it. CDR3 length: 16 residues. The germline gives CDR1 DFQATT, CDR2 SNEGSKA (reference sequence). The CDR3 is CSARDPSGSIVETQYF.